One sample yielded the 6 T cell receptor beta chains listed below, sequenced in a study of Graves' ophthalmopathy and Graves' hyperthyroidism. RNA transcripts were the template, and TCR beta CDR3 regions were amplified from them. First-round RT-PCR employed HTBI primers, with a second-round multiplex PCR after it. TCRdb reanalysed the multiplex PCR reads using MiXCR and keeps one entry per CDR3 protein. The table records about 180,000 distinct CDR3 sequences, over 35% of them present only once. The material sequenced was peripheral blood. All receptors derive from a woman between 40 and 55 years old with Graves' ophthalmopathy.

The chain couples TRBV6-5 to TRBJ1-1; no firm D call. The V end was cut by 0 bases, the J end by 5 bases, with 13 bases between. CDR1 and CDR2 from the germline V gene are MNHEY and SVGAGI. The CDR3 consists of 15 residues. CDR3 in amino acids: CASSYSRTGGTEAFF. The DNA of the CDR3 is TGTGCCAGCAGTTACTCTAGGACCGGCGGAACTGAAGCTTTCTTT.

V is TRBV12-3 or TRBV12-4 and J is TRBJ2-7; D might be TRBD1 (5 bases). Trimming removed 7 bases from V and 2 bases from J, with 12 bases in between. The CDR3 sequence is 13 residues long. In DNA, the CDR3 is TGTGCCAGCACCTCGACAGATACCTACGAGCAGTACTTC. Translating gives CASTSTDTYEQYF.

At least ten counts were recorded for this clonotype. The gene calls are TRBV20-1 and TRBJ1-5; D may be TRBD1 (6 bases). Trimming left V 4 bases short and J 0 bases short, with 10 bases between. This CDR3 contains 14 residues. Germline V gene lookup returns CDR1 DFQATT and CDR2 SNEGSKA (reference sequence). The CDR3, as DNA: TGCAGTGCTACCACAGGGACTAGCAATCAGCCCCAGCATTTT. Translating gives CSATTGTSNQPQHF.

This clonotype has at least ten counts. The chain has TRBV15 and TRBJ2-5; D gene ambiguous. The germline V gene encodes CDR1 LNHNV and CDR2 YYDKDF (reference sequence). The V gene lost 1 base and the J gene lost 6 bases, with 15 bases spanning the gap. CDR3 length: 15 amino acids. The chain's CDR3 is CATSRGGRSEKTQYF. The CDR3 bases are TGTGCCACCAGCAGAGGTGGCCGTTCCGAAAAGACCCAGTACTTC.

This chain links TRBV11-1 with TRBJ2-5; 9 bases are shared with TRBD1. Trimming removed 6 bases from V and 4 bases from J; junction bases left unmatched: 12. The CDR3 totals 16 residues. Germline V CDR1 and CDR2: SGHAT, FQDESV (reference sequence). CDR3 protein: CASSPRLGQGRETQYF. The CDR3 DNA sequence: TGTGCCAGCAGTCCAAGGCTGGGACAGGGCCGAGAGACCCAGTACTTC.

The sample holds many counts of this clonotype. This chain links TRBV2 with TRBJ1-5, with D hard to call. Trimming removed 0 bases from V and 3 bases from J, with 15 bases in between. Germline-derived CDR1 and CDR2 are SNHLY and FYNNEI. This CDR3 has 17 amino acids. CDR3 bases: TGTGCCAGCAGTGAAGCAGGAGTGTTAGGACCCAATCAGCCCCAGCATTTT. It codes for CASSEAGVLGPNQPQHF.